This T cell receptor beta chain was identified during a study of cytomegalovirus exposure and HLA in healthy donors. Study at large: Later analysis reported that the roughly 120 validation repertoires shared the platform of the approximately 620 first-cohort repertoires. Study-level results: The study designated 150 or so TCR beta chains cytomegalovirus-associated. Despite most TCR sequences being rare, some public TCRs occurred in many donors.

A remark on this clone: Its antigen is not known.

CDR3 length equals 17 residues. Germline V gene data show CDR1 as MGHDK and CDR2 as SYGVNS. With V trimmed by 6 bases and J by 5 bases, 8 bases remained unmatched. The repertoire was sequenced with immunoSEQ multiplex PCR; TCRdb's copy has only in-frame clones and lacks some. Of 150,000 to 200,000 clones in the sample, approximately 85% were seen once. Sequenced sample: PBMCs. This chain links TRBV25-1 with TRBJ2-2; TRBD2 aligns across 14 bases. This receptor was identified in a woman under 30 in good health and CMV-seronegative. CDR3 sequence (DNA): TGTGCCAGCAGCGTAGGGGGACTAGCGGGAGTTACCGGGGAGCTGTTTTTT. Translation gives CASSVGGLAGVTGELFF.